Listed here are 5 T cell receptor beta chains from one sample, sequenced in a study of blood T cell repertoires in COVID-19. TCRdb's table, derived via immunoSEQ multiplex PCR, lists solely in-frame clones and lacks some. The sample includes 150,000 to 200,000 clones, more than 70% of them seen just once. Specimen: peripheral blood. The receptors originated from a man between 18 and 29 years old with active or convalescent COVID-19.

This chain joins TRBV9 and TRBJ1-6; 7 bases match TRBD1. Trimming at V came to 3 bases and at J to 7 bases, leaving 7 bases not matched to a gene. Germline V gene lookup returns CDR1 SGDLS and CDR2 YYNGEE. The CDR3 length is 15 residues. DNA for the CDR3: TGTGCCAGCAGCGGGCCGGGACAGAGGAATTCACCCCTCCACTTT. Translating it yields CASSGPGQRNSPLHF.

This rearrangement joins TRBV6-6 to TRBJ2-2, with TRBD2 matching over 7 bases. Germline-derived CDR1 and CDR2 are MNHNY and SVGAGI (reference sequence). CDR3 length: 15 amino acids. The ends lost 1 base at V and 3 bases at J; junction bases unmatched: 2. The CDR3 DNA reads TGTGCCAGCAGTTACTTAGCGGGCGACACCGGGGAGCTGTTTTTT. Amino acid sequence: CASSYLAGDTGELFF.

The DNA of the CDR3 is TGCGCCAGCAGCATCAGACCACTAGCGGGCGCCGGGGAGCTGTTTTTT. Encoded protein: CASSIRPLAGAGELFF. The rearrangement links TRBV5-1 to TRBJ2-2; the match to TRBD2 covers 9 bases. This CDR3 is 16 amino acids long. Looked up from germline, CDR1 is SGHRS and CDR2 is YFSETQ. The trim removed 4 bases at V and 6 bases at J, leaving 10 bases unmatched.

The rearrangement links TRBV9 to TRBJ2-3; 12 positions agree with TRBD2. The length of the CDR3 is 17 residues. Germline trimming cut 0 bases from V and 3 bases from J; bases unmatched to any gene: 5. Germline CDR1 reads SGDLS; CDR2 reads YYNGEE. CDR3 in DNA: TGTGCCAGCAGCGTAGTGTCGACTAGCGGGGGTACAGATACGCAGTATTTT. Protein: CASSVVSTSGGTDTQYF.

V and J are TRBV5-8 and TRBJ2-1, with D possibly matching TRBD1 (5 bases). The CDR3 is 16 amino acids. V lost 4 bases, J lost 5 bases, and 19 bases lay in between. Germline V lookup: CDR1 SGHTS, CDR2 YDEGEE. Here the CDR3 DNA reads TGTGCCAGCAGCCTGCTCCCAGACAGCATCAACAATGAGCAGTTCTTC. This translates into CASSLLPDSINNEQFF.